One and the same sample provided the 28 T cell receptor beta chains below, sequenced in a study of T cell responses to AZD1222 COVID-19 vaccine. TCRdb's copy holds only in-frame clones and misses some; the assay was immunoSEQ multiplex PCR. The table shows some 150,000 clones, with 90% occurring only once. The sequencing used peripheral blood, collected 28 days after the second dose of the MenACWY control vaccine. The receptors originated from an adult who received the MenACWY meningococcal vaccine as a control.

The chain recombines TRBV6-2 or TRBV6-3 with TRBJ1-2; D possibly corresponds to TRBD1 (5 bases). The V gene's germline CDR1 is MNHEY and CDR2 SVGEGT. The CDR3 extends over 13 amino acids. Trimming cost V 6 bases and J 5 bases, with 13 bases left between them. CDR3 loop: CASSYDRYYGYTF. Here the CDR3 DNA reads TGTGCCAGCAGCTATGACAGATATTATGGCTACACCTTC.

This chain links TRBV11-3 with TRBJ2-3; D may correspond to TRBD1 or TRBD2 (5 bases each). V was clipped by 4 bases and J by 1 base, with 12 bases between them. In germline, CDR1 is SGHNT, CDR2 YENEEA. This CDR3 spans 15 amino acids. Here the CDR3 reads CASSSWDGGTDTQYF. CDR3 sequence (DNA): TGTGCCAGCAGCTCATGGGACGGCGGCACAGATACGCAGTATTTT.

The V gene is TRBV28, the J gene TRBJ2-6; D perhaps matches TRBD1 (6 bases). This CDR3 is built from 15 residues. V was pared by 5 bases and J by 0 bases, with 8 bases between. The germline gives CDR1 MDHEN, CDR2 SYDVKM. This CDR3 reads CASSRGGSGANVLTF. In DNA form, the CDR3 reads TGTGCCAGCAGTAGAGGGGGCTCTGGGGCCAACGTCCTGACTTTC.

This chain uses TRBV12-3 or TRBV12-4 with TRBJ1-3, with a weak D call TRBD1 (5 bases). Deletions cut 10 bases from V and 0 bases from J, with 10 bases between. There are 13 residues in the CDR3. Here the CDR3 DNA reads TGTGCCATGGACAAATACTCTGGAAACACCATATATTTT. This encodes CAMDKYSGNTIYF.

V is TRBV18 and J is TRBJ1-5, with D unresolved. Deletions cut 6 bases from V and 8 bases from J, with 14 bases between. CDR1 KGHSH and CDR2 LQKENI come from the germline V gene. CDR3 length: 13 residues. Written as DNA, the CDR3 is TGTGCCAGCTCCAGTGACATGTTGGAGCCCCAGCATTTT. The encoded protein is CASSSDMLEPQHF.

The genes are TRBV12-3 or TRBV12-4 and TRBJ2-5; no reliable D call. The CDR3 sequence is 13 residues long. The germline V and J ends were trimmed by 1 base and 1 base, with 4 bases remaining between them. The CDR3 sequence: CASSLDSQETQYF. The DNA of the CDR3 is TGTGCCAGCAGTTTAGATAGCCAAGAGACCCAGTACTTC.

The rearrangement uses TRBV9 and TRBJ2-1; maybe TRBD2 (5 bases). Germline V CDR1 and CDR2: SGDLS, YYNGEE. The CDR3 loop spans 15 amino acids. V was pared by 4 bases and J by 4 bases, with 15 bases between. The CDR3 loop is CASSTIRTGYNEQFF. In DNA, the CDR3 is TGTGCCAGCAGCACTATCAGGACGGGATACAATGAGCAGTTCTTC.

The chain couples TRBV30 to TRBJ1-2, with D unclear. CDR3 length: 13 amino acids. Trimming stripped 3 bases from V and 5 bases from J, with 13 bases between. Germline lookup yields CDR1 GTSNPN and CDR2 SVGIG (reference sequence). CDR3 sequence: CAWSVNAKYGYTF. In nucleotides, the CDR3 is TGTGCCTGGAGCGTAAACGCGAAGTATGGCTACACCTTC. The variable domain in full, with the rest retrieved from reference TRBV30 and TRBJ1-2, is SQTIHQWPATLVQPVGSPLSLECTVEGTSNPNLYWYRQAAGRGLQLLFYSVGIGQISSEVPQNLSASRPQDRQFILSSKKLLLSDSGFYLCAWSVNAKYGYTFGSGTRLTVV.

The chain links TRBV30 to TRBJ1-2; the D is unclear. The CDR3 extends over 13 amino acids. Germline V CDR1 and CDR2: GTSNPN, SVGIG (reference sequence). Deletions cut 0 bases from V and 8 bases from J, with 13 bases between. CDR3 nucleotide sequence: TGTGCCTGGAGTGTCGGTCAGTCTCGCGGCTACACCTTC. This encodes CAWSVGQSRGYTF.

The chain combines TRBV11-2 with TRBJ1-6, with D unresolved. CDR1 and CDR2 (germline): SGHAT, FQNNGV. V was clipped by 5 bases and J by 9 bases, with 11 bases between them. This CDR3 is 13 amino acids long. The CDR3 sequence is CASSPSRRSPLHF. CDR3 sequence (DNA): TGTGCCAGCAGCCCCTCCCGGCGTTCACCCCTCCACTTT.

The V and J genes are TRBV6-5 and TRBJ1-5, with 9 bases aligning to TRBD1. V lost 2 bases, J lost 8 bases, and 10 bases stayed unmatched. CDR3 length equals 16 residues. Germline assignment: CDR1 MNHEY and CDR2 SVGAGI. This CDR3 reads CASSYGDPGQGKPQHF. The CDR3 nucleotides read TGTGCCAGCAGTTACGGGGACCCGGGACAGGGAAAGCCCCAGCATTTT.

The CDR3 sequence: CASSIGLGNTEAFF. In DNA form, the CDR3 reads TGTGCCAGTAGTATAGGGTTAGGGAACACTGAAGCTTTCTTT. The chain combines TRBV19 with TRBJ1-1, with D unclear. The CDR3 has 14 residues. V gave up 1 base and J gave up 1 base, with 7 bases separating them. Germline loops: CDR1 LNHDA, CDR2 SQIVND (reference sequence).

Notes on this clone: The same CDR3 also results from other DNA sequences found in this sample. This chain joins TRBV7-2 and TRBJ1-5, with 8 bases aligning to TRBD1. The J segment lost 4 bases and the V segment lost 1 base, leaving 3 bases of the junction unmatched. From germline, CDR1 is SGHTA and CDR2 FQGNSA. The CDR3 spans 15 residues. For the CDR3, the DNA is TGTGCCAGCAGCTTAGACAGGGGGGGTAATCAGCCCCAGCATTTT. This gives the protein CASSLDRGGNQPQHF.

This chain links TRBV5-5 with TRBJ2-1; no clear D. Germline V gene data show CDR1 as SGHKS and CDR2 as YYEKEE (reference sequence). Trimming cost V 1 base and J 0 bases, with 8 bases left between them. The CDR3 contains 15 residues. CDR3 coding DNA: TGTGCCAGCAGCTTGAAATTTCGCTCCTACAATGAGCAGTTCTTC. It encodes CASSLKFRSYNEQFF.

The chain carries TRBV5-4 and TRBJ2-7; 8 positions match TRBD2. The junction had 6 bases not matched to a gene; V was cut back by 2 bases and J by 2 bases. The CDR3 loop spans 15 amino acids. Per germline, CDR1 SGHNT and CDR2 YYREEE (reference sequence). CDR3: CASSFSGSGTYEQYF. In nucleotides, the CDR3 is TGTGCCAGCAGCTTTTCGGGTAGCGGGACCTACGAGCAGTACTTC.

The chain recombines TRBV3-1 (or the pseudogene TRBV3-2) with TRBJ2-4; unclear D gene. Trimming removed 8 bases at V and 0 bases at J, with 14 bases between. The CDR3 loop spans 15 amino acids. The germline gives CDR1 LGHDT, CDR2 YNNKEL (reference sequence). The CDR3 coding sequence is TGTGCCAGCCACCCGGCCCGACTAGCCAAAAACATTCAGTACTTC. Protein: CASHPARLAKNIQYF.

The V gene is TRBV7-2, the J gene TRBJ1-2; TRBD1 is a possible D gene (5 bases). The germline V and J ends were trimmed by 1 base and 4 bases, with 10 bases remaining between them. The CDR3 is 14 amino acids. Germline CDR1 reads SGHTA; CDR2 reads FQGNSA. The CDR3 coding sequence is TGTGCCAGCAGCTTAGGGGGCGCAGGCTATGGCTACACCTTC. This gives the protein CASSLGGAGYGYTF.

V usage is TRBV28 and J usage is TRBJ2-2, with unresolved D. This CDR3 is 14 amino acids long. The V gene lost 8 bases and the J gene lost 1 base, with 11 bases spanning the gap. Germline V gene sequence: CDR1 MDHEN, CDR2 SYDVKM. This chain's CDR3 is CASLNRENTGELFF. In nucleotides, the CDR3 is TGTGCCAGCCTAAATCGAGAGAACACCGGGGAGCTGTTTTTT.

The chain couples TRBV27 to TRBJ2-3, with D uncertain. V lost 6 bases, J lost 2 bases, and 6 bases lay in between. CDR3 length: 12 residues. Germline V gene sequence: CDR1 MNHEY, CDR2 SMNVEV (reference sequence). CDR3 region: CASRSSTDTQYF. For the CDR3, the DNA is TGTGCCAGCAGATCGTCCACAGATACGCAGTATTTT.

This rearrangement joins TRBV1 to TRBJ2-1; TRBD2 was called by the table and not checked on the DNA. TRBV1 is classified as a pseudogene. The CDR3 covers 18 residues. The CDR3 DNA follows: TGCACCAGCAGCCCGGTCGGATTAGCGGGAGATGAATACAATGAGCAGTTCTTC. It yields the protein CTSSPVGLAGDEYNEQFF.

This clone was picked up one time. The chain carries TRBV10-2 and TRBJ2-7; D is unresolved. The CDR3 extends over 15 amino acids. Deletions cut 0 bases from V and 2 bases from J, with 11 bases between. CDR1 and CDR2 (germline): WSHSY, SAAADI. The CDR3 nucleotides read TGCGCCAGCAGTGAGTCTAAGGGAAATCCCTACGAGCAGTACTTC. It codes for CASSESKGNPYEQYF.

The chain uses TRBV5-6 and TRBJ1-5; D unresolved. The CDR3 extends over 13 amino acids. The germline V gene encodes CDR1 SGHDT and CDR2 YYEEEE. V was shortened by 5 bases and J by 7 bases, with 13 bases between the two germline ends. The CDR3 coding sequence is TGTGCCAGCAGTGGAGGTTCGGGACAGCCCCAGCATTTT. Translation gives CASSGGSGQPQHF.

The chain couples TRBV7-2 to TRBJ2-7, with D perhaps TRBD1 (5 bases). This CDR3 is built from 14 residues. The V end was cut by 1 base, the J end by 3 bases, with 10 bases between. The germline gives CDR1 SGHTA, CDR2 FQGNSA. CDR3 coding DNA: TGTGCCAGCAGCTTAGGGGGCATACACTACGAGCAGTACTTC. This sequence encodes CASSLGGIHYEQYF.

Turning to this clone: Germline and junction disagree at one end, which may indicate a read error. This rearrangement joins TRBV6-4 to TRBJ1-4; D is unresolved. The CDR3 extends over 8 amino acids. The germline gives CDR1 MRHNA, CDR2 SNTAGT. The CDR3 region is CASSREIF. CDR3 nucleotide sequence: TGTGCCAGCAGTAGGGAGATTTTT.

The rearrangement links TRBV5-6 to TRBJ2-1, with unresolved D. The CDR3 is 14 amino acids. Germline loops: CDR1 SGHDT, CDR2 YYEEEE. Deletions cut 1 base from V and 2 bases from J, with 7 bases between. The CDR3 here is CASSLSSPYNEQFF. CDR3 sequence (DNA): TGTGCCAGCAGCTTGAGCTCGCCCTACAATGAGCAGTTCTTC.

This chain uses TRBV29-1 with TRBJ1-1; D might be TRBD1 (6 bases). The V gene lost 7 bases and the J gene lost 1 base, with 13 bases spanning the gap. This CDR3 contains 13 residues. Germline V gene sequence: CDR1 SQVTM, CDR2 ANQGSEA. The CDR3 DNA sequence: TGCAGCGCCACCTCACAGGGGAACACTGAAGCTTTCTTT. It yields the protein CSATSQGNTEAFF.

The chain recombines TRBV27 with TRBJ2-7; D possibly corresponds to TRBD2 (5 bases). The germline V and J ends were trimmed by 5 bases and 3 bases, with 14 bases remaining between them. The germline V gene has CDR1 MNHEY and CDR2 SMNVEV (reference sequence). CDR3 size: 14 residues. CDR3 sequence: CASSPWTAGYEQYF. CDR3 nucleotide sequence: TGTGCCAGCAGTCCTTGGACTGCGGGCTACGAGCAGTACTTC.

This clone was seen only a few times. V and J are TRBV5-6 and TRBJ2-7; no clear D. CDR3 length: 16 residues. Trimming removed 1 base at V and 6 bases at J, with 20 bases between. Germline CDR1 reads SGHDT; CDR2 reads YYEEEE. In DNA form, the CDR3 reads TGTGCCAGCAGCTTGAACGGCCAGCCGATCCGGTCCGAGCAGTACTTC. This codes for CASSLNGQPIRSEQYF.